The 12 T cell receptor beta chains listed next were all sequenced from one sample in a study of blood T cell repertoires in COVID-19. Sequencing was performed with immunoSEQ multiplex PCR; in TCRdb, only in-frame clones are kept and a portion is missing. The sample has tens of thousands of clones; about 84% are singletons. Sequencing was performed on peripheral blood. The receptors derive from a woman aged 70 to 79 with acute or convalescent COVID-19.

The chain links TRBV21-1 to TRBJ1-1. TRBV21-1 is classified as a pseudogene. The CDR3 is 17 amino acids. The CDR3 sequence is CASSKAILDSQDPEAFF. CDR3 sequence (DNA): TGTGCCAGCAGCAAAGCTATCCTGGACTCCCAAGACCCTGAAGCTTTCTTT.

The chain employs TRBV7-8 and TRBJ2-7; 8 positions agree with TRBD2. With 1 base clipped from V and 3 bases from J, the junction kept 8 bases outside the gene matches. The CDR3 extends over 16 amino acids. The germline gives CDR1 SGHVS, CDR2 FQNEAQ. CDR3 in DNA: TGTGCCAGCAGCTTAGGCAGCGGGGGCCCCTTCTACGAGCAGTACGTC. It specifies CASSLGSGGPFYEQYV.

The CDR3 loop reads CASSLGYRTSSPDTQYF. The CDR3 DNA reads TGTGCCAGCAGCTTAGGCTATCGGACTAGCAGCCCAGATACGCAGTATTTT. The chain has TRBV11-3 and TRBJ2-3, with 8 bases that match TRBD2. Germline lookup yields CDR1 SGHNT and CDR2 YENEEA. The CDR3 contains 17 residues. J lost 4 bases, V lost 1 base, and 10 bases had no gene match.

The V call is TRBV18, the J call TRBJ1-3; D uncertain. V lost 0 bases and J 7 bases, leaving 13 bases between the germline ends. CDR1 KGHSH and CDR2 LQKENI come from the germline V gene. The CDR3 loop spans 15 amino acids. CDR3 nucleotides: TGTGCCAGCTCACCACCTAACGGGTTTGGGAACACCATATATTTT. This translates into CASSPPNGFGNTIYF.

The CDR3 sequence: CASSESGPYNEQFF. The CDR3 nucleotides are TGTGCCAGCAGTGAGAGCGGGCCCTACAATGAGCAGTTCTTC. The chain is built from TRBV2 and TRBJ2-1, with D tentatively TRBD2 (6 bases). The CDR3 totals 14 residues. V gave up 3 bases and J gave up 2 bases, with 8 bases separating them. Germline V CDR1 and CDR2: SNHLY, FYNNEI.

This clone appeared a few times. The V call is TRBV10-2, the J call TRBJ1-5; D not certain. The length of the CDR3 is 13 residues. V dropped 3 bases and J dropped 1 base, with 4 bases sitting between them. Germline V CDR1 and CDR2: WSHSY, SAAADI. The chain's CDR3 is CASSDRSNQPQHF. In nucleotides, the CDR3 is TGCGCCAGCAGTGACAGGAGCAATCAGCCCCAGCATTTT.

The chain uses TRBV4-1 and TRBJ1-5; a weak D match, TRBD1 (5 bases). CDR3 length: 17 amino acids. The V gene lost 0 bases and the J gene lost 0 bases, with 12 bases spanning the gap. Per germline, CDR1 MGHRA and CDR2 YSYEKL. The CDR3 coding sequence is TGCGCCAGCAGCCAAGAACAGGAGGACTATAGCAATCAGCCCCAGCATTTT. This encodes CASSQEQEDYSNQPQHF.

The CDR3 DNA reads TGTGCCAGCAGCCCCCCGACTGGGACAGATACGCAGTATTTT. This encodes CASSPPTGTDTQYF. This rearrangement joins TRBV9 to TRBJ2-3; no clear D. With 4 bases removed from V and 3 bases from J, the gap between germline ends came to 12 bases. The CDR3 length is 14 residues. Germline CDR1 and CDR2: SGDLS and YYNGEE.

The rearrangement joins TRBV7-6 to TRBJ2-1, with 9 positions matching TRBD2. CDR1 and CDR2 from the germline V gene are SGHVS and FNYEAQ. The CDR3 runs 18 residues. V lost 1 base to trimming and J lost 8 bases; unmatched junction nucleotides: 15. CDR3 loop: CASSLVLPRGGALDEQFF. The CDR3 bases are TGTGCCAGCAGCTTAGTTCTTCCTCGCGGGGGGGCCTTGGATGAGCAGTTCTTC.

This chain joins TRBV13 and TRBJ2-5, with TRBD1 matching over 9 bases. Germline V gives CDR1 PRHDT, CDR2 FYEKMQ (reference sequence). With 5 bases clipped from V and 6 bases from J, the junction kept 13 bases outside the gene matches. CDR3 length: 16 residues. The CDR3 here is CASSLGQGSGAKTQYF. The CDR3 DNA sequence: TGTGCCAGCAGCCTGGGACAGGGATCGGGAGCGAAGACCCAGTACTTC.

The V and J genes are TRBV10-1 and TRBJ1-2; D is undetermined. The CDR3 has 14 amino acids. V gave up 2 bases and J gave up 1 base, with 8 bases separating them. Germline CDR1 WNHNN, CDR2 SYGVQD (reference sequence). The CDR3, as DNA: TGCGCCAGCAGTGAGAGTCCACTTAACTATGGCTACACCTTC. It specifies CASSESPLNYGYTF.

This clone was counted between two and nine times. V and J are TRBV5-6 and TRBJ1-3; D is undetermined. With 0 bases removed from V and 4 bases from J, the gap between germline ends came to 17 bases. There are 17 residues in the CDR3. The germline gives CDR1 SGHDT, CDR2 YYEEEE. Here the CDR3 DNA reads TGTGCCAGCAGCTTGGTACTCGAGGGAACCAACGGAAACACCATATATTTT. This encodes CASSLVLEGTNGNTIYF.